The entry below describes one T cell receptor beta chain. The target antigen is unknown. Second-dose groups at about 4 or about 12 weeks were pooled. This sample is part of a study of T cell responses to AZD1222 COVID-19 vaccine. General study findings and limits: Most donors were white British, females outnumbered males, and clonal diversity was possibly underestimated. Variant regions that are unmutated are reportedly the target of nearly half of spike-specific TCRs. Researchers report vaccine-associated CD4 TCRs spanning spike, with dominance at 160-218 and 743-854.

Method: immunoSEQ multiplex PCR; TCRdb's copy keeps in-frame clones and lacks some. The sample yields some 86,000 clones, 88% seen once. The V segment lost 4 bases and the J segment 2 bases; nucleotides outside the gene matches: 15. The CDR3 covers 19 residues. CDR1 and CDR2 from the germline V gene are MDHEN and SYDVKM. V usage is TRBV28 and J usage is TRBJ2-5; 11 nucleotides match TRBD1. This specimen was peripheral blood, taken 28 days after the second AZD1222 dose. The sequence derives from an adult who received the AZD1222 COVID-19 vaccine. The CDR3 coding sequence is TGTGCCAGCAGTTCAGGACAGGGGGCGCATCAAGGTTCACAAGAGACCCAGTACTTC. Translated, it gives CASSSGQGAHQGSQETQYF.